This passage covers 29 T cell receptor beta chains from one sample sequenced in a study of molecular identifiers for immune sequencing clone quantification. TCRdb recomputed calls from the PCR reads with MiXCR, one row per CDR3 protein. The sample lists roughly 300,000 distinct CDR3 sequences, about a quarter occurring once. Sequencing was performed on naive CD8+ T cells from blood, with Jurkat cell RNA spiked in. Subset specified: FACS-sorted CD8+CD4-CCR7+CD45RA+ naive T cells. These receptor sequences come from a human donor in good health. Some libraries in this study had Jurkat cell RNA spiked in.

This clonotype was seen at least ten times. This chain links TRBV5-1 with TRBJ2-3, with 7 bases that match TRBD1. CDR1 and CDR2 (germline): SGHRS, YFSETQ. The V and J ends lost 2 bases and 2 bases, in that order; junction bases with no gene match: 8. The CDR3 runs 16 residues. In nucleotides, the CDR3 is TGCGCCAGCAGCTTTCCTCGACAGGGCACCACAGATACGCAGTATTTT. Translated: CASSFPRQGTTDTQYF.

Remarks on this clonotype: This may stem from a read error, because a much larger clone lies one nucleotide away. The V and J genes are TRBV24-1 and TRBJ2-1; no firm D call. CDR1 and CDR2 (germline): KGHDR, SFDVKD. CDR3 size: 14 residues. CDR3 protein: CATNDGYSYNEQFF. In DNA, the CDR3 is TGTGCCACCAATGATGGTTACAGCTACAATGAGCAGTTCTTC.

This clonotype appeared a few times. This chain joins TRBV24-1 and TRBJ1-1; 7 bases are shared with TRBD1. This CDR3 region has 12 residues. Per germline, CDR1 KGHDR and CDR2 SFDVKD. V was pared by 5 bases and J by 8 bases, with 4 bases of the junction left unmatched. This CDR3 reads CATSAQTGEAFF. CDR3 sequence (DNA): TGTGCCACCAGTGCCCAGACAGGGGAAGCTTTCTTT.

The chain combines TRBV20-1 with TRBJ2-7; TRBD2 agrees at 9 bases. Germline-derived CDR1 and CDR2 are DFQATT and SNEGSKA (reference sequence). Trimming at V came to 3 bases and at J to 3 bases, leaving 3 bases not matched to a gene. CDR3 length: 13 residues. As DNA, the CDR3 is TGCAGTGCTAGGTCTAGCGGGATCTACGAGCAGTACTTC. It encodes CSARSSGIYEQYF.

This rearrangement joins TRBV3-1 to TRBJ1-3; no firm D call. V dropped 0 bases and J dropped 3 bases, with 6 bases sitting between them. Per the germline V gene, CDR1 is LGHDT and CDR2 is YNNKEL (reference sequence). The length of the CDR3 is 14 residues. CDR3 in DNA: TGTGCCAGCAGCCAAGAAGTAGATGGAAACACCATATATTTT. Amino acids: CASSQEVDGNTIYF.

This clonotype was picked up a small number of times. The chain is built from TRBV4-1 and TRBJ1-3; D is ambiguous. V was clipped by 1 base and J by 0 bases, with 7 bases between them. Germline assignment: CDR1 MGHRA and CDR2 YSYEKL. The CDR3 contains 15 residues. This chain's CDR3 is CASSQGMVSGNTIYF. Here the CDR3 DNA reads TGCGCCAGCAGCCAAGGGATGGTCTCTGGAAACACCATATATTTT.

This clonotype was recorded at least ten times. This chain's CDR3 is CASSLDRDFQYF. CDR3 DNA sequence: TGTGCCAGCAGCCTAGACAGGGATTTTCAGTACTTC. The chain is built from TRBV7-9 and TRBJ2-7, with 7 bases that match TRBD1. The CDR3 runs to 12 residues. Trimming removed 5 bases from V and 10 bases from J; junction bases left unmatched: 8. Per germline, CDR1 SEHNR and CDR2 FQNEAQ (reference sequence).

In regard to this clonotype: As the CDR3 is not closed by the conserved phenylalanine or tryptophan, this likely results from a read error. V and J are TRBV4-1 and TRBJ2-3; D is unresolved. The CDR3 sequence is 13 residues long. Germline CDR1 and CDR2: MGHRA and YSYEKL. The CDR3 DNA sequence: TGCGCCAGCAGTCAAGATCTCCCAGATACGCAGTATCTT. It specifies CASSQDLPDTQYL.

This clonotype has a count of ten or more. The chain uses TRBV24-1 and TRBJ2-1; D ambiguous. V shed 0 bases and J shed 5 bases, with 4 bases lying between them. The CDR3 extends over 13 amino acids. Per germline, CDR1 KGHDR and CDR2 SFDVKD. This chain's CDR3 is CATSDLQNNEQFF. CDR3 in DNA: TGTGCCACCAGTGATTTGCAAAACAATGAGCAGTTCTTC.

The gene calls are TRBV4-1 and TRBJ1-1, with 8 bases identical to TRBD1. The CDR3 length is 16 residues. After removal of 4 bases from V and 3 bases from J, the junction contained 10 bases not matched to a gene. Germline values: CDR1 MGHRA, CDR2 YSYEKL. The CDR3 coding sequence is TGCGCCAGCAGCCTTAGGACAGGGCCTGGGGACACTGAAGCTTTCTTT. Its protein is CASSLRTGPGDTEAFF.

This clonotype was detected only a few times. CDR3 bases: TGCAGCGTTGAAATTATGGGCAGGGGCACGTCCTACGAGCAGTACTTC. Protein product: CSVEIMGRGTSYEQYF. This chain connects TRBV29-1 to TRBJ2-7; perhaps TRBD1 as D (6 bases). The CDR3 totals 16 residues. V gave up 2 bases and J gave up 1 base, with 18 bases separating them. Germline V gene sequence: CDR1 SQVTM, CDR2 ANQGSEA.

Notes on this clonotype: One junction end does not reproduce the germline sequence, and a read error may be involved. The chain uses TRBV6-5 and TRBJ2-5; TRBD2 is a possible D gene (6 bases). CDR1 is MNHEY, CDR2 SVGAGI, per germline. The CDR3 loop spans 15 amino acids. The CDR3 is CASGYGGRRQETQYF. CDR3 DNA: TGTGCCAGCGGTTACGGAGGGAGGCGGCAAGAGACCCAGTACTTC.

This clonotype was found many times. This chain uses TRBV12-3 or TRBV12-4 with TRBJ2-2, with 8 bases aligning to TRBD2. The CDR3 totals 16 residues. With V trimmed by 6 bases and J by 5 bases, 11 bases remained unmatched. The CDR3 loop reads CASSPHSGTETGELFF. DNA of the CDR3: TGTGCCAGCAGCCCTCATAGCGGGACCGAGACCGGGGAGCTGTTTTTT.

As concerns this clonotype: A much larger clone is a single base away; this may be a read error. The CDR3 protein is CASSQFLGTELANNIQYF. CDR3 bases: TGCGCCAGCAGCCAATTTTTAGGGACAGAACTAGCCAATAACATTCAGTACTTC. The V gene is TRBV4-3, the J gene TRBJ2-4, with D possibly TRBD1 on 7 matching bases. The CDR3 covers 18 residues. Germline V CDR1 and CDR2: LGHNA, YSLEER.

The gene calls are TRBV2 and TRBJ1-1, with a possible D match to TRBD1 (5 bases). CDR3 size: 13 residues. The germline CDR1 and CDR2 sequences are SNHLY and FYNNEI. V dropped 10 bases and J dropped 5 bases, with 17 bases sitting between them. The CDR3 coding sequence is TGTGCCACCCGAGGAGATGGGGGTACTGAAGCTTTCTTT. Translating it yields CATRGDGGTEAFF.

This clonotype was found a few times. The V call is TRBV18, the J call TRBJ2-5, with TRBD1 matching 7 bases. There are 15 residues in the CDR3. J lost 0 bases, V lost 4 bases, and 5 bases had no gene match. Germline V CDR1 and CDR2: KGHSH, LQKENI. DNA for the CDR3: TGTGCCAGCTCACACCCGGGACAGTACCAAGAGACCCAGTACTTC. Translating gives CASSHPGQYQETQYF.

This clonotype occurred a few times. The rearrangement joins TRBV4-1 to TRBJ2-1, with TRBD1 matching 9 bases. CDR3 length: 18 amino acids. Germline loops: CDR1 MGHRA, CDR2 YSYEKL. The V gene end was trimmed by 1 base and the J gene end by 3 bases; junction bases not matched to a gene: 10. The CDR3 sequence is CASSQVGVQGAVYNEQFF. The CDR3 nucleotides read TGCGCCAGCAGCCAAGTGGGGGTACAGGGGGCCGTCTACAATGAGCAGTTCTTC.

The CDR3: CASSSHRYGARNYGYTF. CDR3 nucleotides: TGTGCCAGCAGTTCCCACCGATATGGAGCGAGAAACTATGGCTACACCTTC. The chain uses TRBV12-3 or TRBV12-4 and TRBJ1-2, with unresolved D. Trimming removed 4 bases at V and 2 bases at J, with 20 bases between. This CDR3 is 17 amino acids long.

This chain joins TRBV5-1 and TRBJ2-6; maybe TRBD1 (5 bases). CDR3 size: 17 residues. Germline assignment: CDR1 SGHRS and CDR2 YFSETQ. V was clipped by 1 base and J by 7 bases, with 18 bases between them. The CDR3 sequence is CASSLTSLAGQANVLTF. CDR3 coding DNA: TGCGCCAGCAGCTTGACAAGTCTGGCAGGGCAAGCCAACGTCCTGACTTTC. Supplemented by reference TRBV5-1 and TRBJ2-6, the full variable domain reads KAGVTQTPRYLIKTRGQQVTLSCSPISGHRSVSWYQQTPGQGLQFLFEYFSETQRNKGNFPGRFSGRQFSNSRSEMNVSTLELGDSALYLCASSLTSLAGQANVLTFGAGSRLTVL.

This clonotype showed up many times. This chain connects TRBV29-1 to TRBJ2-1; maybe TRBD1 (6 bases). Per germline, CDR1 SQVTM and CDR2 ANQGSEA. Deletions cut 0 bases from V and 9 bases from J, with 18 bases between. CDR3 size: 15 residues. The CDR3 sequence: CSVEDGDMGSGEQFF. CDR3 DNA sequence: TGCAGCGTTGAAGACGGGGACATGGGATCGGGTGAGCAGTTCTTC.

This clonotype was seen repeatedly, ten times or more. The chain couples TRBV14 to TRBJ1-1, with D unclear. The germline V and J ends were trimmed by 6 bases and 6 bases, with 14 bases remaining between them. Germline V CDR1 and CDR2: SGHDN, FVKESK. This CDR3 has 13 amino acids. The CDR3 coding sequence is TGTGCCAGCAGACTATTCGGTGGGGCTGAAGCTTTCTTT. This sequence encodes CASRLFGGAEAFF.

A note on this clonotype: Possible read error: a much larger clone is one base away. This chain uses TRBV6-2 or TRBV6-3 with TRBJ2-2; D not certain. Germline CDR1 MNHEY, CDR2 SVGEGT. CDR3 size: 13 residues. CDR3 in amino acids: CGSTYTGTGELFF. CDR3 DNA: TGTGGCAGCACCTACACCGGAACCGGGGAGCTGTTTTTT.

The chain uses TRBV27 and TRBJ2-7; D gene unclear. The V and J ends lost 0 bases and 12 bases respectively, with 21 bases between them. Per the germline V gene, CDR1 is MNHEY and CDR2 is SMNVEV (reference sequence). The CDR3 has 15 residues. The CDR3 DNA follows: TGTGCCAGCAGTTTATCGGGCCCGGCTCCGTTGGCGCCGTACTTC. Encoded protein: CASSLSGPAPLAPYF.

This clonotype has ten or more counts. The chain couples TRBV6-5 to TRBJ2-3; no reliable D call. Germline V lookup: CDR1 MNHEY, CDR2 SVGAGI. Deletions cut 6 bases from V and 2 bases from J, with 18 bases between. The CDR3 contains 16 residues. DNA of the CDR3: TGTGCCAGCAGCCGAGAATTGAGCCGCATCACAGATACGCAGTATTTT. Its protein product is CASSRELSRITDTQYF.

V is TRBV6-2 or TRBV6-3 and J is TRBJ1-1; D is possibly TRBD1 (5 bases). In germline, CDR1 is MNHEY, CDR2 SVGEGT. V gave up 5 bases and J gave up 6 bases, with 10 bases separating them. The CDR3 totals 12 residues. CDR3 in amino acids: CASSIGQAEAFF. CDR3 DNA sequence: TGTGCCAGCAGTATTGGACAAGCTGAAGCTTTCTTT.

This clonotype was seen a handful of times. The CDR3 sequence: CASSPGLAGVASTDTQYF. In DNA form, the CDR3 reads TGTGCCAGCAGTCCCGGACTAGCGGGAGTAGCTAGCACAGATACGCAGTATTTT. The genes are TRBV12-3 or TRBV12-4 and TRBJ2-3; 13 positions agree with TRBD2. The CDR3 extends over 18 amino acids. The trim removed 5 bases at V and 0 bases at J, leaving 8 bases unmatched.

This clonotype was seen a handful of times. The rearrangement joins TRBV19 to TRBJ2-2, with D perhaps TRBD1 or TRBD2 (5 bases each). Between the trimmed V and J ends, which lost 2 bases and 7 bases, there was a span of 11 bases. CDR1 and CDR2 from the germline V gene are LNHDA and SQIVND (reference sequence). CDR3 length equals 14 residues. The chain's CDR3 is CASSITEGRGELFF. CDR3 nucleotides: TGTGCCAGTAGTATAACCGAGGGGCGCGGGGAGCTGTTTTTT.

The rearrangement uses TRBV24-1 and TRBJ2-5; D may be TRBD1 (5 bases). CDR1 is KGHDR and CDR2 is SFDVKD in the germline V gene. Between the trimmed V and J ends, which lost 1 base and 11 bases, there was a span of 7 bases. The CDR3 contains 11 residues. In DNA form, the CDR3 reads TGTGCCACCAGTGATTTCCAGGGACAGTACTTC. Translating gives CATSDFQGQYF.

Comments on this clonotype: One end of the junction does not line up with germline, which may come from a read error. The V gene is TRBV4-1, the J gene TRBJ2-7; no firm D call. CDR3 length equals 15 residues. The germline gives CDR1 MGHRA, CDR2 YSYEKL. This chain's CDR3 is CASSQETRETYEQYF. The DNA of the CDR3 is TGCGCCAGCAGCCAAGAGACTCGAGAAACCTACGAGCAGTATTTC.